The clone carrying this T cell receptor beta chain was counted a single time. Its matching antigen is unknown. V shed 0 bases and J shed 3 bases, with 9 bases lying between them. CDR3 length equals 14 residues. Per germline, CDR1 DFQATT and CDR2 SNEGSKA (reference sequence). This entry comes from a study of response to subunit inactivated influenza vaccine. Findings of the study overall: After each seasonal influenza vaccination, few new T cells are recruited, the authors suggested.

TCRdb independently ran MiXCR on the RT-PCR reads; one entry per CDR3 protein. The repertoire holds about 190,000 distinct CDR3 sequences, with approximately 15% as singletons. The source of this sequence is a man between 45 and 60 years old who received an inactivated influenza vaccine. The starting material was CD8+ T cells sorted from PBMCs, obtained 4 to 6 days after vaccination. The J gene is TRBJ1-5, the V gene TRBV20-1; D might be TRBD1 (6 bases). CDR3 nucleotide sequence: TGCAGTGCTAGAGAGCCAGGGGACAATCAGCCCCAGCATTTT. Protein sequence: CSAREPGDNQPQHF.